What follows are 2 T cell receptor beta chains derived from one specimen sequenced in a study of T cells in Graves' hyperthyroidism and ophthalmopathy. TCR beta CDR3 regions were amplified from RNA transcripts. Primed by the HTBI set, a first-round RT-PCR was run on the TCR CDR3. TCRdb called the multiplex PCR reads again in MiXCR, with one record for every CDR3 protein. The profile covers roughly 840,000 distinct CDR3 sequences, with over 35% appearing a single time and 8.9% taken by the ten largest. Sequenced sample: blood. The receptors were sampled from a man aged 18 to 30 with Graves' hyperthyroidism.

In the case of this clonotype: Mismatch with germline at one junction end may stem from a read error. The CDR3 region is CASSLVGDREMNTIYF. CDR3 sequence (DNA): TGTGCCAGCAGCTTGGTCGGGGACAGAGAGATGAACACCATATATTTT. The gene calls are TRBV5-1 and TRBJ1-3; 7 positions agree with TRBD1. From germline, CDR1 is SGHRS and CDR2 YFSETQ. The CDR3 totals 16 residues.

This clonotype was seen at least ten times. The chain couples TRBV12-3 or TRBV12-4 to TRBJ1-1; 8 bases line up with TRBD1. This CDR3 is 14 amino acids long. The V and J ends lost 6 bases and 1 base, in that order; junction bases with no gene match: 4. The CDR3, as DNA: TGTGCCAGCAGCTTCACAGGGGGGAACACTGAAGCTTTCTTT. This gives the protein CASSFTGGNTEAFF.